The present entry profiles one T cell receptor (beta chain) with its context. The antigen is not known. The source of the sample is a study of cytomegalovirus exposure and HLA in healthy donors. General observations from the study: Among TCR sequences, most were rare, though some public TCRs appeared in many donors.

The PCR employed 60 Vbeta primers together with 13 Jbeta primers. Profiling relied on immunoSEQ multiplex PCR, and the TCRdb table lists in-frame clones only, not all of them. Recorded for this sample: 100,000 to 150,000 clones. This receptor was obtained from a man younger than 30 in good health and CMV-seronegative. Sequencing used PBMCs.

CDR3 protein: CASSYLQGEQETQYF. CDR3 in DNA: TGTGCCAGCAGTTACTTACAGGGAGAGCAAGAGACCCAGTACTTC. The rearrangement uses TRBV6-5 and TRBJ2-5; D is possibly TRBD1 (6 bases). Germline loops: CDR1 MNHEY, CDR2 SVGAGI. The CDR3 covers 15 residues. V dropped 1 base and J dropped 2 bases, with 11 bases sitting between them.